Below, 21 T cell receptor beta chains from the same sample are listed, as sequenced in a study of shared clonotypes between healthy human individuals. Positively selected for CCR7, the CD45RO-negative cells used as naive CD8 cells excluded terminally differentiated effector memory CD45RA+ cells. Method: immunoSEQ multiplex PCR; TCRdb's copy keeps in-frame clones and lacks some. The sample comprises 2 million to 2.5 million clones, about 92% of which are singletons, and 1.7% rests with the top ten. The sample taken for sequencing was naive CD8+ T cells from PBMCs. Source of these receptors: a man in his late teens or twenties in good health. Some clones in this sample may be carry-over from other donors' samples.

V and J are TRBV5-4 and TRBJ2-7; tentative D call: TRBD1 (6 bases). The CDR3 is 13 amino acids. V was clipped by 5 bases and J by 3 bases, with 12 bases between them. The V gene's germline CDR1 is SGHNT and CDR2 YYREEE (reference sequence). The CDR3 DNA reads as TGTGCCAGCAGTTATCAGGGGCACTACGAGCAGTACTTC. Protein product: CASSYQGHYEQYF. Combining the CDR3 with reference TRBV5-4 and TRBJ2-7 gives the whole variable domain ETGVTQSPTHLIKTRGQQVTLRCSSQSGHNTVSWYQQALGQGPQFIFQYYREEENGRGNFPPRFSGLQFPNYSSELNVNALELDDSALYLCASSYQGHYEQYFGPGTRLTVT.

V and J are TRBV19 and TRBJ2-7; 7 bases fit TRBD2. Germline V CDR1 and CDR2: LNHDA, SQIVND (reference sequence). Germline trimming cut 4 bases from V and 3 bases from J; bases unmatched to any gene: 6. This CDR3 has 14 residues. In DNA, the CDR3 is TGTGCCAGTAGTAACCGGGACTATCTCTACGAGCAGTACTTC. Translating it yields CASSNRDYLYEQYF. Combining the CDR3 with reference TRBV19 and TRBJ2-7 gives the whole variable domain DGGITQSPKYLFRKEGQNVTLSCEQNLNHDAMYWYRQDPGQGLRLIYYSQIVNDFQKGDIAEGYSVSREKKESFPLTVTSAQKNPTAFYLCASSNRDYLYEQYFGPGTRLTVT.

This clone was seen a single time. The chain employs TRBV28 and TRBJ2-7; D might be TRBD2 (6 bases). V was shortened by 4 bases and J by 5 bases, with 15 bases between the two germline ends. The length of the CDR3 is 14 residues. Germline loops: CDR1 MDHEN, CDR2 SYDVKM. CDR3 DNA: TGTGCCAGCAGTTGGGCCGGGAGCTATGACGAGCAGTACTTC. Translation gives CASSWAGSYDEQYF.

This chain connects TRBV11-2 to TRBJ2-1, with 8 bases aligning to TRBD2. In germline, CDR1 is SGHAT, CDR2 FQNNGV. The length of the CDR3 is 15 residues. V lost 3 bases to trimming and J lost 5 bases; unmatched junction nucleotides: 6. The CDR3 region has the DNA TGTGCCAGCAGCTTTTGGCGGGAGGTCGACAATGAGCAGTTCTTC. The encoded protein is CASSFWREVDNEQFF. Full variable domain (missing parts from reference TRBV11-2 and TRBJ2-1): EAGVAQSPRYKIIEKRQSVAFWCNPISGHATLYWYQQILGQGPKLLIQFQNNGVVDDSQLPKDRFSAERLKGVDSTLKIQPAKLEDSAVYLCASSFWREVDNEQFFGPGTRLTVL.

The rearrangement uses TRBV11-2 and TRBJ1-1; the D gene is possibly TRBD1 (5 bases). Trimming removed 2 bases from V and 0 bases from J, with 7 bases in between. Germline V gives CDR1 SGHAT, CDR2 FQNNGV. The length of the CDR3 is 14 residues. CDR3 coding DNA: TGTGCCAGCAGCTTAACAGGCATGAACACTGAAGCTTTCTTT. Encoded protein: CASSLTGMNTEAFF.

This clone appeared a single time. The chain employs TRBV7-6 and TRBJ2-2, with a possible D match to TRBD2 (5 bases). The CDR3 has 14 amino acids. CDR1 SGHVS and CDR2 FNYEAQ come from the germline V gene. V was pared by 4 bases and J by 6 bases, with 12 bases between. CDR3: CASSYAPGSGELFF. The CDR3 region has the DNA TGTGCCAGCAGCTACGCTCCGGGGTCCGGGGAGCTGTTTTTT. The whole variable domain, filled in from reference TRBV7-6 and TRBJ2-2, reads GAGVSQSPRYKVTKRGQDVALRCDPISGHVSLYWYRQALGQGPEFLTYFNYEAQQDKSGLPNDRFSAERPEGSISTLTIQRTEQRDSAMYRCASSYAPGSGELFFGEGSRLTVL.

This clone appeared once. The J gene is TRBJ1-4, the V gene TRBV7-9; 11 bases fit TRBD1. V shed 5 bases and J 8 bases; nucleotides not matched to a gene: 7. CDR1 is SEHNR and CDR2 is FQNEAQ in the germline V gene (reference sequence). The length of the CDR3 is 15 residues. This CDR3 reads CASSTRGQGEEKLFF. For the CDR3, the DNA is TGTGCCAGCAGCACCCGGGGACAGGGGGAAGAAAAACTGTTTTTT.

The chain recombines TRBV28 with TRBJ2-1; the D gene is possibly TRBD2 (5 bases). This CDR3 is 14 amino acids long. The ends were cut back, 8 bases at V and 0 bases at J, with 11 bases in the middle. The germline CDR1 and CDR2 sequences are MDHEN and SYDVKM. The CDR3 here is CASVGLISYNEQFF. Here the CDR3 DNA reads TGTGCCAGCGTCGGACTTATCTCCTACAATGAGCAGTTCTTC. Full variable domain (remainder filled in from reference TRBV28 and TRBJ2-1): DVKVTQSSRYLVKRTGEKVFLECVQDMDHENMFWYRQDPGLGLRLIYFSYDVKMKEKGDIPEGYSVSREKKERFSLILESASTNQTSMYLCASVGLISYNEQFFGPGTRLTVL.

Worth noting for this clone: Within the sample, other DNA sequences also encode this same CDR3. The chain employs TRBV7-9 and TRBJ1-1; the D gene is possibly TRBD1 (5 bases). The CDR3 consists of 11 residues. Deletions cut 2 bases from V and 8 bases from J, with 6 bases between. From germline, CDR1 is SEHNR and CDR2 FQNEAQ (reference sequence). This CDR3 is CASSLQGEAFF. CDR3 bases: TGTGCCAGCAGCTTACAGGGCGAAGCTTTCTTT.

V usage is TRBV28 and J usage is TRBJ1-5; D unresolved. The CDR3 contains 14 residues. Trimming left V 7 bases short and J 8 bases short, with 18 bases between. Germline values: CDR1 MDHEN, CDR2 SYDVKM. In DNA form, the CDR3 reads TGTGCCAGCACCCTCGCCGGAGTCCGGGAGCCCCAGCATTTT. It encodes CASTLAGVREPQHF.

The V gene is TRBV19, the J gene TRBJ1-2; 8 nucleotides align to TRBD1. V trimming: 6 bases; J trimming: 1 base; junction bases outside the gene matches: 4. The length of the CDR3 is 14 residues. Germline-derived CDR1 and CDR2 are LNHDA and SQIVND (reference sequence). CDR3 bases: TGTGCCAGTAGATCGACAGGGGTTAACTATGGCTACACCTTC. Its protein product is CASRSTGVNYGYTF. Full variable domain (outside the CDR3, taken from reference TRBV19 and TRBJ1-2): DGGITQSPKYLFRKEGQNVTLSCEQNLNHDAMYWYRQDPGQGLRLIYYSQIVNDFQKGDIAEGYSVSREKKESFPLTVTSAQKNPTAFYLCASRSTGVNYGYTFGSGTRLTVV.

The chain has TRBV28 and TRBJ1-5, with 10 bases fitting TRBD1. Germline V gives CDR1 MDHEN, CDR2 SYDVKM. This CDR3 has 17 residues. The V and J ends lost 1 base and 6 bases, in that order; junction bases with no gene match: 9. CDR3 sequence reads: CASSLLGGTGDGQPQHF. The CDR3 bases are TGTGCCAGCAGTTTATTAGGTGGGACAGGGGACGGTCAGCCCCAGCATTTT.

This chain connects TRBV2 to TRBJ2-7; either TRBD1 or TRBD2 may supply D (5 bases each). The germline CDR1 and CDR2 sequences are SNHLY and FYNNEI. Trimming pared 6 bases from V and 7 bases from J, leaving 22 bases between. The length of the CDR3 is 15 residues. CDR3 sequence (DNA): TGTGCCAGCAGAGGGGACCCCACCCTGGGGCGGGAGCAGTACTTC. This encodes CASRGDPTLGREQYF.

The rearrangement links TRBV7-2 to TRBJ2-3; a weak D match, TRBD1 (5 bases). This CDR3 is 18 amino acids long. Trimming removed 3 bases from V and 8 bases from J, with 27 bases in between. CDR1 SGHTA and CDR2 FQGNSA come from the germline V gene. The CDR3 here is CASSFAEGDAGKRGTQYF. The CDR3 DNA reads as TGTGCCAGCAGCTTTGCAGAAGGCGACGCAGGGAAGCGTGGTACGCAGTATTTT.

V and J are TRBV11-2 and TRBJ2-7, with D perhaps matching TRBD1 (5 bases). Germline V gives CDR1 SGHAT, CDR2 FQNNGV. The CDR3 has 15 residues. The V end lost 3 bases, the J end lost 1 base, and 13 bases lay between the germline ends. The CDR3 sequence is CASSFTGAPSYEQYF. CDR3 nucleotide sequence: TGTGCCAGCAGCTTTACAGGTGCGCCTTCCTACGAGCAGTACTTC. Based on the CDR3 plus reference TRBV11-2 and TRBJ2-7, the full variable domain is EAGVAQSPRYKIIEKRQSVAFWCNPISGHATLYWYQQILGQGPKLLIQFQNNGVVDDSQLPKDRFSAERLKGVDSTLKIQPAKLEDSAVYLCASSFTGAPSYEQYFGPGTRLTVT.

The chain recombines TRBV5-1 with TRBJ2-7, with TRBD1 matching over 9 bases. The CDR3 totals 15 residues. Trimming took 4 bases from V and 3 from J; bases not matched to a gene: 8. Germline V lookup: CDR1 SGHRS, CDR2 YFSETQ. The CDR3 nucleotides are TGCGCCAGCAGCGCAGGGACAGGGCCACTCTACGAGCAGTACTTC. Its translation: CASSAGTGPLYEQYF.

The rearrangement joins TRBV5-1 to TRBJ2-1, with D perhaps matching TRBD1 or TRBD2 (5 bases each). The CDR3 is 17 amino acids. The germline V gene has CDR1 SGHRS and CDR2 YFSETQ. The V end was cut by 0 bases, the J end by 2 bases, with 15 bases between. The CDR3 sequence is CASSLAGGPGPYNEQFF. CDR3 in DNA: TGCGCCAGCAGCTTGGCCGGCGGACCGGGGCCCTACAATGAGCAGTTCTTC.

The J gene is TRBJ2-7, the V gene TRBV6-5, with a tentative D call TRBD1 (6 bases). Germline values: CDR1 MNHEY, CDR2 SVGAGI. The V end lost 5 bases, the J end lost 5 bases, and 19 bases lay between the germline ends. The CDR3 length is 15 residues. CDR3 region: CASSTGPSGSHEQYF. CDR3 in DNA: TGTGCCAGCAGTACAGGGCCTTCAGGGTCCCACGAGCAGTACTTC.

This sequence joins TRBV18 and TRBJ2-7, with a tentative D call TRBD2 (5 bases). The CDR3 has 14 amino acids. Trimming removed 3 bases at V and 0 bases at J, with 9 bases between. Germline CDR1 KGHSH, CDR2 LQKENI. The chain's CDR3 is CASSPTRSSYEQYF. In DNA form, the CDR3 reads TGTGCCAGCTCACCCACTAGATCCTCCTACGAGCAGTACTTC. Looking up the rest from reference TRBV18 and TRBJ2-7 gives the full variable domain: NAGVMQNPRHLVRRRGQEARLRCSPMKGHSHVYWYRQLPEEGLKFMVYLQKENIIDESGMPKERFSAEFPKEGPSILRIQQVVRGDSAAYFCASSPTRSSYEQYFGPGTRLTVT.

The chain employs TRBV6-6 and TRBJ1-2; a possible D gene is TRBD1 (5 bases). The CDR3 contains 13 residues. V lost 5 bases and J lost 5, with 12 bases in between. Germline CDR1 reads MNHNY; CDR2 reads SVGAGI (reference sequence). The CDR3 sequence: CASSPRGNYGYTF. Here the CDR3 DNA reads TGTGCCAGCAGTCCACGGGGGAATTATGGCTACACCTTC.

V usage is TRBV4-1 and J usage is TRBJ2-7; 11 bases are shared with TRBD2. The CDR3 sequence is 19 residues long. CDR1 MGHRA and CDR2 YSYEKL come from the germline V gene. V gave up 4 bases and J gave up 3 bases; unmatched junction bases: 17. The CDR3 sequence: CASSPRATSGTPGNYEQYF. The CDR3 coding sequence is TGCGCCAGCAGCCCCAGGGCGACTAGCGGGACGCCGGGGAACTACGAGCAGTACTTC.